Included here is one T cell receptor beta chain sequence, with context. Antigen: not known. This sample is drawn from a study of cytomegalovirus exposure and HLA in healthy donors. In the PCR, 60 Vbeta and 13 Jbeta primers were used. Some clones are missing from TCRdb's copy, which holds only in-frame ones; the method was immunoSEQ multiplex PCR. The sample has roughly 71,000 clones. Germline assignment: CDR1 SEHNR and CDR2 FQNEAQ (reference sequence). The CDR3 runs to 15 residues. Findings of the study overall: Using the classifier, cytomegalovirus status was reportedly diagnosed with high specificity and sensitivity.

The chain joins TRBV7-9 to TRBJ2-5; weak D call: TRBD2 (6 bases). The J call may be incorrect, as the DNA end agrees better with TRBJ2-7. The material sequenced was PBMCs. The TCR originated in a woman aged 40 to 50 in good health and CMV-seropositive. The CDR3 sequence: CASSLFAGRTYEQYF. The CDR3 nucleotides are TGTGCCAGCAGCTTATTCGCAGGGAGGACCTACGAGCAGTACTTC.